A selection of T cell receptor beta chains follows, all from one sample in a study of blood T cell repertoires in COVID-19. Profiling relied on immunoSEQ multiplex PCR, and the TCRdb table lists in-frame clones only, not all of them. The table lists roughly 200,000 clones, 80% to 90% of them singletons. Sequencing was performed on peripheral blood. Receptor source: a man in his 60s who had recovered from COVID-19. Each CDR3 is given with its conserved first and last residue. A D gene is named only where the DNA matches it firmly. Rows may omit the clone size; those that give it use once, few, many or a size class.

D gene,clone size,V gene,J gene,CDR3 DNA,CDR3 protein
NA,NA,TRBV9,TRBJ2-5,TGTGCCAGCAGCCCAACGGGACTCCCAACGACCCAGTACTTC,CASSPTGLPTTQYF
TRBD1,NA,TRBV4-2,TRBJ1-2,TGTGCCAGCAGCCTAGAGACAGGGCGCCAGCCTAACTATGGCTACACCTTC,CASSLETGRQPNYGYTF
TRBD2,few,TRBV24-1,TRBJ2-1,TGTGCCACCAGTGATTTGGAGACTAGCGGGCCCCTCAGCTCCTACAATGAGCAGTTCTTC,CATSDLETSGPLSSYNEQFF
TRBD1,NA,TRBV5-1,TRBJ1-2,TGCGCCAGCAGCCCACGGGTGGAACAGGGGGCGAGGGGCTACACCTTC,CASSPRVEQGARGYTF
NA,NA,TRBV5-1,TRBJ1-1,TGCGCCAGCAGCTTGGCCCCGGGGGGGGTCACTGAAGCTTTCTTT,CASSLAPGGVTEAFF
TRBD2,few,TRBV19,TRBJ2-1,TGTGCCAGTAGTCCCACGACTAGCGGGGCCCTCAATGAGCAGTTCTTC,CASSPTTSGALNEQFF
NA,NA,TRBV6-2/TRBV6-3,TRBJ2-5,TGTGCCAGCAGTTACTCATCGGGGAGGGAGACCCAGTACTTC,CASSYSSGRETQYF
NA,NA,TRBV30,TRBJ1-5,TGTGCCTGGGGGGAGCGGAGTAGCAATCAGCCCCAGCATTTT,CAWGERSSNQPQHF
NA,NA,TRBV24-1,TRBJ2-5,TGTGCCACCAGTGGTGGGGGCTGGGAGACCCAGTACTTC,CATSGGGWETQYF
TRBD2,NA,TRBV20-1,TRBJ2-7,TGCAGTGCTAGTGCCTGGACTAGCGGGAGGAACGAGCAGTACTTC,CSASAWTSGRNEQYF
NA,NA,TRBV7-2,TRBJ2-3,TGTGCCAGCAATCAGGGGCCTGACACAGATACGCAGTATTTT,CASNQGPDTDTQYF
TRBD2,NA,TRBV6-5,TRBJ2-7,TGTGCCAGCAGCCCAGGGACTAGCGGGTCCTACGAGCAGTACTTC,CASSPGTSGSYEQYF
NA,NA,TRBV6-2/TRBV6-3,TRBJ1-2,TGTGCCAGCAGTTACCCGAGCCAGTACCGCAGGGGATCCGGTGGCTACACCTTC,CASSYPSQYRRGSGGYTF
NA,NA,TRBV5-1,TRBJ1-1,TGCGCCAGCTGGGTGGGGGGCACTGAAGCTTTCTTT,CASWVGGTEAFF
TRBD1,NA,TRBV29-1,TRBJ2-1,TGCAGCGTTGGTCCAGGGGGATACAATGAGCAGTTCTTC,CSVGPGGYNEQFF
NA,NA,TRBV7-9,TRBJ2-5,TGTGCCAGCAGCGTCGGGACAACAGGCCCAGAGACCCAGTACTTC,CASSVGTTGPETQYF